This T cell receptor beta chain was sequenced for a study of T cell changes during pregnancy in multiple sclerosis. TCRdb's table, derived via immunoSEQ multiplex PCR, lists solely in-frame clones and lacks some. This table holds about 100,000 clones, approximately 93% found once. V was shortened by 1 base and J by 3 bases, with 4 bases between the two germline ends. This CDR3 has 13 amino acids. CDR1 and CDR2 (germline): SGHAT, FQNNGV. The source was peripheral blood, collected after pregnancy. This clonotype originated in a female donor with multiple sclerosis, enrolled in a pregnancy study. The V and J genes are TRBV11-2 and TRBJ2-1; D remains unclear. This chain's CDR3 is CASSLVLYNEQFF. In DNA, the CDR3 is TGTGCCAGCAGCTTAGTACTCTACAATGAGCAGTTCTTC.